This entry concerns a single T cell receptor beta chain. Mismatch with germline at one junction end may stem from a read error. Produced via immunoSEQ multiplex PCR; TCRdb's table is partial and in-frame only. Of 35,000 to 40,000 clones in the sample, 70% to 90% were seen once. This record comes from a study of sequential checkpoint blockade in melanoma. About the research overall: Arm A got nivolumab then ipilimumab; arm B the reverse, 1:1.

Germline V lookup: CDR1 SGDLS, CDR2 YYNGEE. The length of the CDR3 is 15 residues. As for treatment: randomized to nivolumab then ipilimumab (arm A) or the reverse (arm B). PBMC sorting kept live CD3+CD8+ cells without CD19 or CD56. Source: CD8+ T cells sorted from blood (inferred from file names), taken from a patient given nivolumab and ipilimumab in sequence. This chain joins TRBV9 and TRBJ2-5; 7 nucleotides agree with TRBD1. This sequence was found in a human donor with melanoma. The DNA of the CDR3 is TGTGTCAGCAGCGCCCGGACAGGACTCGAGGAGACCCAGTACTTC. Residues: CVSSARTGLEETQYF.